The subject of this entry is one T cell receptor (beta chain). The antigen is unknown. The germline gives CDR1 LNHDA, CDR2 SQIVND (reference sequence). Trimming left V 7 bases short and J 15 bases short, with 19 bases between. The CDR3 contains 12 residues. These data belong to a study of cytomegalovirus exposure and HLA in healthy donors. The table came from immunoSEQ multiplex PCR; TCRdb's copy has only in-frame clones and leaves some out. The sample has 150,000 to 200,000 clones; 85% are singletons. Study results and caveats: Researchers counted about 150 TCR beta chains as cytomegalovirus-associated. The study found most TCR sequences rare, yet found some public TCRs in many donors.

Source material: PBMCs. This sequence joins TRBV19 and TRBJ1-5; D gene uncertain. This clonotype originated in a man younger than 45 in good health and CMV-seropositive. CDR3 region: CASIGESFGLHF. CDR3 nucleotide sequence: TGTGCCAGTATTGGGGAGTCATTCGGCTTGCATTTT.